Each of the 22 T cell receptor beta chains below was sequenced from the same sample in a study of cytomegalovirus exposure and HLA in healthy donors. The PCR employed 60 Vbeta primers together with 13 Jbeta primers. Clones were sequenced by immunoSEQ multiplex PCR, and TCRdb holds only the in-frame ones, with some missing. The data contain approximately 200,000 clones, 65% to 85% of them singletons. Sequencing was performed on PBMCs. The receptor source for this set is a woman between 18 and 29 years old in good health and CMV-seronegative.

This rearrangement joins TRBV19 to TRBJ1-1; 7 bases match TRBD1. CDR3 length: 14 residues. Unmatched junction bases numbered 5, after V lost 3 bases and J lost 4 bases. Germline V gene lookup returns CDR1 LNHDA and CDR2 SQIVND (reference sequence). The DNA of the CDR3 is TGTGCCAGTAGTATCCAGGGGGGAGTCACTGAAGCTTTCTTT. This codes for CASSIQGGVTEAFF.

V and J are TRBV2 and TRBJ1-1; 12 bases match TRBD1. Germline trimming cut 6 bases from V and 0 bases from J; bases unmatched to any gene: 11. Per germline, CDR1 SNHLY and CDR2 FYNNEI. There are 18 residues in the CDR3. The CDR3 nucleotides read TGTGCCAGCAGCGCGAAAGGCCGGGACAGGGGGCTGAACACTGAAGCTTTCTTT. It translates to CASSAKGRDRGLNTEAFF.

V gene TRBV28 combines with J gene TRBJ1-5; D is undetermined. The germline CDR1 and CDR2 sequences are MDHEN and SYDVKM. This CDR3 has 13 residues. Trimming left V 7 bases short and J 0 bases short, with 7 bases between. CDR3 DNA sequence: TGTGCCAGCATATCCGTTAGCAATCAGCCCCAGCATTTT. It is translated as CASISVSNQPQHF.

The chain uses TRBV5-1 and TRBJ2-1; 9 bases map to TRBD2. Trimming cost V 5 bases and J 4 bases; bases outside gene matches: 7. Germline V gene data show CDR1 as SGHRS and CDR2 as YFSETQ. CDR3 size: 15 residues. CDR3 bases: TGCGCCAGCAGGTCAGAAGCGGGGGGTTACAATGAGCAGTTCTTC. It is translated as CASRSEAGGYNEQFF.

This rearrangement joins TRBV7-8 to TRBJ1-5; TRBD1 is a possible D gene (5 bases). The CDR3 extends over 13 amino acids. Germline lookup yields CDR1 SGHVS and CDR2 FQNEAQ. The ends were cut back, 7 bases at V and 7 bases at J, with 14 bases in the middle. The CDR3 here is CASMRQKDQPQHF. Written as DNA, the CDR3 is TGTGCCAGCATGCGACAGAAGGACCAGCCCCAGCATTTT.

The chain has TRBV6-5 and TRBJ1-5; 7 nucleotides agree with TRBD1. The CDR3 length is 14 residues. V trimming: 6 bases; J trimming: 9 bases; junction bases outside the gene matches: 11. Germline V gene lookup returns CDR1 MNHEY and CDR2 SVGAGI. CDR3 residues: CASRPRDSFAPQHF. The CDR3 DNA reads TGTGCCAGCAGGCCACGGGACAGTTTCGCGCCCCAGCATTTT.

This chain joins TRBV28 and TRBJ2-7; possibly TRBD2 for D (6 bases). Germline V lookup: CDR1 MDHEN, CDR2 SYDVKM. V was shortened by 5 bases and J by 2 bases, with 10 bases between the two germline ends. The CDR3 loop spans 13 amino acids. CDR3 coding DNA: TGTGCCAGCAGTAGCGGGTCGCCCTACGAGCAGTACTTC. It encodes CASSSGSPYEQYF.

Only one count was recorded for this clone. The V gene is TRBV5-1, the J gene TRBJ2-5, with 10 nucleotides matching TRBD1. The J call may be faulty, since TRBJ2-7 better matches the DNA end. The CDR3 is made up of 15 amino acids. Germline CDR1 SGHRS, CDR2 YFSETQ. CDR3: CASSASGTGALEQYF. In nucleotides, the CDR3 is TGCGCCAGCAGCGCGTCCGGGACAGGGGCCCTCGAGCAGTACTTC.

This chain uses TRBV28 with TRBJ1-1, with 9 positions matching TRBD1. The CDR3 consists of 16 residues. Germline V lookup: CDR1 MDHEN, CDR2 SYDVKM. Trimming removed 2 bases from V and 1 base from J; junction bases left unmatched: 5. DNA of the CDR3: TGTGCCAGCAGTTTACGGAGGGGACAGGGGAACACTGAAGCTTTCTTT. Translated, it gives CASSLRRGQGNTEAFF.

The V call is TRBV4-1, the J call TRBJ1-2; D is possibly TRBD1 (5 bases). The V gene lost 2 bases and the J gene lost 5 bases, with 12 bases spanning the gap. Germline CDR1 MGHRA, CDR2 YSYEKL. This CDR3 has 14 residues. CDR3 amino acids: CASSQWVQDYGYTF. The CDR3 DNA is TGCGCCAGCAGCCAATGGGTACAGGATTATGGCTACACCTTC.

This clone was seen more than once but under ten times. The chain links TRBV18 to TRBJ2-3; 8 bases match TRBD2. Germline V gene lookup returns CDR1 KGHSH and CDR2 LQKENI. The CDR3 spans 15 residues. Trimming cost V 3 bases and J 6 bases; bases outside gene matches: 8. CDR3 nucleotide sequence: TGTGCCAGCTCACCCGGGGCAGCGGGAGCTGATACGCAGTATTTT. Translation gives CASSPGAAGADTQYF.

This clone was seen once. This chain uses TRBV27 with TRBJ2-5, with D tentatively TRBD2 (7 bases). The CDR3 is 15 amino acids. Trimming left V 6 bases short and J 4 bases short, with 18 bases between. CDR1 is MNHEY, CDR2 SMNVEV, per germline (reference sequence). CDR3 in DNA: TGTGCCAGCAGGCGCCTTAGGGGGAGGGGAGAGACCCAGTACTTC. Its protein is CASRRLRGRGETQYF.

This sequence joins TRBV9 and TRBJ2-3; D ambiguous. The CDR3 totals 14 residues. Trimming removed 1 base at V and 4 bases at J, with 10 bases between. Germline CDR1 and CDR2: SGDLS and YYNGEE. The CDR3 nucleotides are TGTGCCAGCAGCGTAATCAGCGATCCAGATACGCAGTATTTT. Protein sequence: CASSVISDPDTQYF.

The chain employs TRBV18 and TRBJ2-7; TRBD1 matches at 7 bases. V dropped 5 bases and J dropped 4; count of bases not matched to a gene: 5. CDR1 and CDR2 (germline): KGHSH, LQKENI. This CDR3 contains 13 residues. This CDR3 is CASSVGQLYEQYF. CDR3 in DNA: TGTGCCAGCTCAGTGGGACAGCTATACGAGCAGTACTTC.

The chain employs TRBV19 and TRBJ1-2, with TRBD1 matching over 10 bases. Looked up from germline, CDR1 is LNHDA and CDR2 is SQIVND (reference sequence). V gave up 5 bases and J gave up 5 bases; unmatched junction bases: 8. CDR3 length: 15 residues. The CDR3 protein is CASSAPGQGDYGYTF. The CDR3 DNA sequence: TGTGCCAGTAGTGCCCCTGGACAGGGGGATTATGGCTACACCTTC. The variable domain in full, completed from reference TRBV19 and TRBJ1-2, reads DGGITQSPKYLFRKEGQNVTLSCEQNLNHDAMYWYRQDPGQGLRLIYYSQIVNDFQKGDIAEGYSVSREKKESFPLTVTSAQKNPTAFYLCASSAPGQGDYGYTFGSGTRLTVV.

This clone has only one observation. The V call is TRBV28, the J call TRBJ1-2; D is perhaps TRBD1 (5 bases). This CDR3 comprises 12 residues. V was pared by 8 bases and J by 7 bases, with 14 bases between. Germline V gives CDR1 MDHEN, CDR2 SYDVKM. The CDR3 loop reads CASVRGAVGYTF. Here the CDR3 DNA reads TGTGCCAGCGTTAGGGGCGCGGTTGGCTACACCTTC.

The chain recombines TRBV6-5 with TRBJ2-1; no clear D gene. The CDR3 is made up of 16 amino acids. Germline CDR1 MNHEY, CDR2 SVGAGI. Trimming left V 0 bases short and J 7 bases short, with 16 bases between. CDR3: CASSYSLVAPWNEQFF. The DNA for the CDR3 is TGTGCCAGCAGTTACTCGCTTGTGGCACCGTGGAATGAGCAGTTCTTC.

Details on this clone: Germline is not matched at one junction end, which may reflect a read error. The J gene is TRBJ2-7, the V gene TRBV7-3; 9 nucleotides agree with TRBD2. The CDR3 runs 16 residues. Germline V gene lookup returns CDR1 SGHTA and CDR2 FQGTGA. The CDR3 region is CASILRGGGGLYEQYF. The CDR3 nucleotides read TGTGCCAGCATCTTAAGGGGCGGGGGGGGTCTCTACGAGCAGTACTTC.

The V gene is TRBV18, the J gene TRBJ2-2, with 9 nucleotides matching TRBD2. The CDR3 sequence is 16 residues long. V dropped 4 bases and J dropped 5; count of bases not matched to a gene: 8. Germline lookup yields CDR1 KGHSH and CDR2 LQKENI. The CDR3 DNA sequence: TGTGCCAGCTCACTCAATAGCGGGAGAAGGACCGGGGAGCTGTTTTTT. Translated: CASSLNSGRRTGELFF. Variable domain in full (rest from reference TRBV18 and TRBJ2-2): NAGVMQNPRHLVRRRGQEARLRCSPMKGHSHVYWYRQLPEEGLKFMVYLQKENIIDESGMPKERFSAEFPKEGPSILRIQQVVRGDSAAYFCASSLNSGRRTGELFFGEGSRLTVL.

The J gene is TRBJ2-1, the V gene TRBV9; 16 bases match TRBD2. The CDR3 extends over 20 amino acids. Unmatched junction bases numbered 19, after V lost 5 bases and J lost 8 bases. Germline CDR1 and CDR2: SGDLS and YYNGEE. CDR3 residues: CASSGTSGRALVSSIDEQFF. CDR3 DNA sequence: TGTGCCAGCAGTGGGACTAGCGGGAGGGCCCTCGTATCATCGATCGATGAGCAGTTCTTC. The full variable domain, rest sourced from reference TRBV9 and TRBJ2-1, is DSGVTQTPKHLITATGQRVTLRCSPRSGDLSVYWYQQSLDQGLQFLIQYYNGEERAKGNILERFSAQQFPDLHSELNLSSLELGDSALYFCASSGTSGRALVSSIDEQFFGPGTRLTVL.

This chain links TRBV7-9 with TRBJ1-1, with unresolved D. Germline CDR1 and CDR2: SEHNR and FQNEAQ (reference sequence). The CDR3 is 13 residues long. Trimming pared 5 bases from V and 4 bases from J, leaving 11 bases between. The CDR3 sequence: CASSLTSRTEAFF. The CDR3 nucleotides read TGTGCCAGCAGCCTGACAAGTCGCACTGAAGCTTTCTTT.

Comments on this clone: One end of the junction fails to match germline, which may point to a read error. V and J are TRBV5-4 and TRBJ1-1; TRBD1 might be the D (5 bases). CDR1 and CDR2 from the germline V gene are SGHNT and YYREEE (reference sequence). The CDR3 is 16 residues long. The CDR3 sequence is CASSVRGVNVKTEAFF. Here the CDR3 DNA reads TGTGCCAGCAGCGTCCGGGGGGTGAATGTGAAGACTGAAGCTTTCTTT.